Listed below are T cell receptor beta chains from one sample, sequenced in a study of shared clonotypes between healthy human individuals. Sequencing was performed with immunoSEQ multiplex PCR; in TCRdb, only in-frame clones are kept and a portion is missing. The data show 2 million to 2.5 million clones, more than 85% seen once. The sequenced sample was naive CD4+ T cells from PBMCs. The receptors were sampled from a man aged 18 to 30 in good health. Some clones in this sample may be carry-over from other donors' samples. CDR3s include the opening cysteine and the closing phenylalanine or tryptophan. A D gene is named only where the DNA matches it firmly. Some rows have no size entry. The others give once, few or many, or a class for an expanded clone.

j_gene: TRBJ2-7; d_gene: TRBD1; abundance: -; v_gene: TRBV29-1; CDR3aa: CSVAPKPGDRGDEQYF; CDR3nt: TGCAGCGTTGCCCCTAAACCTGGGGACAGGGGCGACGAGCAGTACTTC
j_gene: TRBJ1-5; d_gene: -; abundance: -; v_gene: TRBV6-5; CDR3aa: CASSNRGYSNQPQHF; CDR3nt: TGTGCCAGCAGTAACCGGGGTTATAGCAATCAGCCCCAGCATTTT
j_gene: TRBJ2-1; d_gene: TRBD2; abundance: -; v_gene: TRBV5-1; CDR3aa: CASSQAGDAYNEQFF; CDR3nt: TGCGCCAGCAGCCAAGCGGGAGATGCCTACAATGAGCAGTTCTTC
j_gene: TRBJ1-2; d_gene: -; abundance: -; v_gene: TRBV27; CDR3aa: CASGRGFNGYTF; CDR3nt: TGTGCCAGTGGGAGGGGGTTCAATGGCTACACCTTC
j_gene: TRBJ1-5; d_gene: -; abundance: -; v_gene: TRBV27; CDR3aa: CASSSLYSNQPQHF; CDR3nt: TGTGCCAGCAGTTCCCTTTATAGCAATCAGCCCCAGCATTTT
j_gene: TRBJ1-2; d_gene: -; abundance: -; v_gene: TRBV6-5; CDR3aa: CASCGTSEGYTF; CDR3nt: TGTGCCAGTTGTGGGACGTCTGAGGGCTACACCTTC
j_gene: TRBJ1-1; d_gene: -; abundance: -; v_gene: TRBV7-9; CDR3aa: CASSLRGKSLNTEAFF; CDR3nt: TGTGCCAGCAGCTTACGGGGTAAATCACTGAACACTGAAGCTTTCTTT
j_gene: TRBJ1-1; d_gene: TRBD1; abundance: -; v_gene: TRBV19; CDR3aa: CASTLVGTVNTEAFF; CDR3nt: TGTGCCAGTACTTTGGTCGGGACAGTTAACACTGAAGCTTTCTTT
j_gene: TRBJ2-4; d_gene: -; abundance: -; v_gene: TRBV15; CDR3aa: CATSRGPSDWPKNIQYF; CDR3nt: TGTGCCACCAGCAGGGGGCCCAGTGATTGGCCCAAAAACATTCAGTACTTC
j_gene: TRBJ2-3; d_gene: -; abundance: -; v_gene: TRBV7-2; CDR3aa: CASSSNPKSAQYF; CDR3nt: TGTGCCAGCAGCTCTAACCCTAAATCGGCGCAGTATTTT
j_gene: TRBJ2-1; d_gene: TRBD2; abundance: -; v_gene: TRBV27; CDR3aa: CASSLMLAGGHNEQFF; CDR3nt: TGTGCCAGCAGTTTGATGCTAGCGGGAGGCCACAATGAGCAGTTCTTC
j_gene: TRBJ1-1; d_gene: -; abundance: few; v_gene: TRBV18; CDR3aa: CASSPRTLNTEAFF; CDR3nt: TGTGCCAGCTCACCGAGGACGCTGAACACTGAAGCTTTCTTT
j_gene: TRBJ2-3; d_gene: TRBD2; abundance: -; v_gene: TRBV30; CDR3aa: CARGSGLTDTQYF; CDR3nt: TGTGCCCGAGGTAGCGGGCTCACAGATACGCAGTATTTT
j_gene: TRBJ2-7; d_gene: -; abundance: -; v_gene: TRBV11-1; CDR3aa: CASSLALRAGPPYEQYF; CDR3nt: TGTGCCAGCAGCTTAGCGTTGAGAGCGGGTCCCCCCTACGAGCAGTACTTC
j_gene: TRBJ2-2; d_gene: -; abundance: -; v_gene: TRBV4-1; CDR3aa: CASSQDESLSGELFF; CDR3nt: TGCGCCAGCAGCCAAGACGAGTCTCTTTCCGGGGAGCTGTTTTTT
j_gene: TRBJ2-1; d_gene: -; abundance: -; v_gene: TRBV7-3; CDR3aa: CASSTLGLEYNEQFF; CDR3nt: TGTGCCAGCAGCACCCTGGGACTGGAATACAATGAGCAGTTCTTC
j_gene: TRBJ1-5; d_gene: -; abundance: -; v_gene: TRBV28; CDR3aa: CASSLRYSNQPQHF; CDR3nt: TGTGCCAGCAGTTTACGGTACAGCAATCAGCCCCAGCATTTT
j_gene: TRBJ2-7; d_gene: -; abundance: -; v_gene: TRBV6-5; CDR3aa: CASRRGRRVDEQYF; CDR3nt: TGTGCCAGCCGTCGGGGCAGGAGGGTAGACGAGCAGTACTTC
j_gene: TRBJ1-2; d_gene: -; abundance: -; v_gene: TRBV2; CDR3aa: CASSETAWNYGYTF; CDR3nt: TGTGCCAGCAGTGAAACAGCATGGAACTATGGCTACACCTTC
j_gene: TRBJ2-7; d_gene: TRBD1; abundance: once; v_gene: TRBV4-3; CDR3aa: CASSRGRDSSYEQYF; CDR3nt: TGCGCCAGCAGCCGAGGAAGGGACAGCTCCTACGAGCAGTACTTC
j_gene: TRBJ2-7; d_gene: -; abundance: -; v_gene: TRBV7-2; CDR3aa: CASSARAGAYEQYF; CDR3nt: TGTGCCAGCAGCGCCAGGGCAGGGGCCTACGAGCAGTACTTC
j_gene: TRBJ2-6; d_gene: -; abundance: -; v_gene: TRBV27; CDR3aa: CASTALNGANVLTF; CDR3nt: TGTGCCAGCACGGCGTTAAATGGGGCCAACGTCCTGACTTTC
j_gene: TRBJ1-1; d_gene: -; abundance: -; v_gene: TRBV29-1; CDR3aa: CSVGGTLNTEAFF; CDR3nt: TGCAGCGTTGGAGGGACCCTTAACACTGAAGCTTTCTTT
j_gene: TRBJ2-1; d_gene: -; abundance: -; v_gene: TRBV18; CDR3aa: CASSPLGRTNEQFF; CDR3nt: TGTGCCAGCTCACCTCTGGGGCGCACCAATGAGCAGTTCTTC
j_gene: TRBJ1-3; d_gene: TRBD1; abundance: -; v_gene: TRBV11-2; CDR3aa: CASSLSDRGRSTIYF; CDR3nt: TGTGCCAGCAGCTTATCGGACAGGGGGCGAAGCACCATATATTTT
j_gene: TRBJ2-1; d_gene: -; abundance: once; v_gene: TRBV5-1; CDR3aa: CASSSEGIYNEQFF; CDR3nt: TGCGCCAGCAGTTCCGAAGGAATTTACAATGAGCAGTTCTTC
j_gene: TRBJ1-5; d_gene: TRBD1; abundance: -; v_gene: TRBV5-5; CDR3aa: CASSLTGRNQPQHF; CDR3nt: TGTGCCAGCAGCCTGACAGGGAGAAATCAGCCCCAGCATTTT
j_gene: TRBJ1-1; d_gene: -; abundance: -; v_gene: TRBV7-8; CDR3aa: CASSARIGGNTEAFF; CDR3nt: TGTGCCAGCAGCGCACGGATCGGGGGGAACACTGAAGCTTTCTTT
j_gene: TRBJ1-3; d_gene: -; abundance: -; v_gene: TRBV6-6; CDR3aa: CASSYKVLLSGNTIYF; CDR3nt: TGTGCCAGCAGTTACAAGGTCTTACTTTCCGGAAACACCATATATTTT
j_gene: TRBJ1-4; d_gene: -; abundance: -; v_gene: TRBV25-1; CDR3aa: CASSDVSGSGEKLFF; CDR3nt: TGTGCCAGCAGTGACGTCTCAGGTAGCGGTGAAAAACTGTTTTTT
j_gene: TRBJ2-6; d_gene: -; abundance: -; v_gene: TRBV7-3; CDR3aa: CASSSDGYSGANVLTF; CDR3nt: TGTGCCAGCAGCTCGGACGGGTACTCTGGGGCCAACGTCCTGACTTTC
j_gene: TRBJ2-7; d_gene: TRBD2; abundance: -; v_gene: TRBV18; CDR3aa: CASSPPVAGANEQYF; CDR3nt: TGTGCCAGCTCACCACCAGTGGCGGGAGCAAACGAGCAGTACTTC
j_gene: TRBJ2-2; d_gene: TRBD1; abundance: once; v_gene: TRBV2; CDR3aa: CASHPSGGTGVTGELFF; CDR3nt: TGTGCCAGCCACCCCTCCGGGGGGACAGGGGTCACCGGGGAGCTGTTTTTT
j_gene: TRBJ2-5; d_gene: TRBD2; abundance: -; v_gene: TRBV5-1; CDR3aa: CASSLGLAGETQYF; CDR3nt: TGCGCCAGCAGCTTGGGTCTAGCGGGGGAGACCCAGTACTTC
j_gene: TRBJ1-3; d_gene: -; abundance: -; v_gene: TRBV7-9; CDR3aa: CASIRQAGNTIYF; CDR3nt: TGTGCCAGCATCCGACAGGCTGGAAACACCATATATTTT
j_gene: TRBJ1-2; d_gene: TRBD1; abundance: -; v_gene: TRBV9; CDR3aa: CASSDRPDRVGYGYTF; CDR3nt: TGTGCCAGCAGCGACAGACCGGACAGGGTTGGCTATGGCTACACCTTC
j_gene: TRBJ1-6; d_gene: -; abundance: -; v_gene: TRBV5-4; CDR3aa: CASSLGGEAYNSPLHF; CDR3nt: TGTGCCAGCAGCTTGGGGGGAGAGGCCTATAATTCACCCCTCCACTTT
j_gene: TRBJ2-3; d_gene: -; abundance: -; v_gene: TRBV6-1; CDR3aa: CASTGGYYTDTQYF; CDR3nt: TGTGCCAGCACCGGGGGATACTACACAGATACGCAGTATTTT
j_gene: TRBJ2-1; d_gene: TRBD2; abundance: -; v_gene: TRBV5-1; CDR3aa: CASSLLAANEQFF; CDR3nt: TGCGCCAGCAGCTTACTAGCGGCCAATGAGCAGTTCTTC
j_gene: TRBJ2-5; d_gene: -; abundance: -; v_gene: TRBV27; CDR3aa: CASSPLAPETQYF; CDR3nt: TGTGCCAGCAGTCCCCTAGCGCCGGAGACCCAGTACTTC
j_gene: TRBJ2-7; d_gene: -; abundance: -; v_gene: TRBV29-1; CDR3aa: CSDATLTEPPLLGYF; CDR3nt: TGCAGCGACGCCACCTTGACAGAGCCCCCGTTACTTGGGTACTTC
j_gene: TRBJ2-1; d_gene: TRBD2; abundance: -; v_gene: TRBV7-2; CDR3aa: CASSQLAGVNNEQFF; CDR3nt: TGTGCCAGCAGCCAGCTAGCGGGAGTGAACAATGAGCAGTTCTTC
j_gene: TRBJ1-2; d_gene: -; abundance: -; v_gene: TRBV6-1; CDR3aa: CASSDWGQGFGYGYTF; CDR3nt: TGTGCCAGCAGTGATTGGGGGCAGGGATTCGGCTATGGCTACACCTTC
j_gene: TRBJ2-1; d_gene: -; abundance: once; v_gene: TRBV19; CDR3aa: CASSRKKGEQFF; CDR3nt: TGTGCCAGTAGCCGAAAAAAGGGTGAGCAGTTCTTC
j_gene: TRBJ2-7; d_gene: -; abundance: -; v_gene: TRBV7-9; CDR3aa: CASSLGTADYEQYF; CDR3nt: TGTGCCAGCAGCTTAGGGACTGCTGACTACGAGCAGTACTTC